This entry features one TCR beta chain sequence. Assay used: immunoSEQ multiplex PCR; TCRdb lists only in-frame clones, some missing. The top ten clones hold around 0.9% of a sample with 60,000 to 75,000 clones, roughly 90% of them seen once. The germline CDR1 and CDR2 sequences are SGHTA and FQGNSA. Deletions cut 2 bases from V and 6 bases from J, with 13 bases between. The CDR3 runs to 15 residues. This specimen comes from a study of T cell changes during pregnancy in multiple sclerosis. The origin of this receptor is a female donor with multiple sclerosis, enrolled in a pregnancy study. The sample in question was peripheral blood, obtained before pregnancy. The chain employs TRBV7-2 and TRBJ2-2; D possibly corresponds to TRBD2 (6 bases). The CDR3 is CASSLQAGTPGELFF. The CDR3 DNA is TGTGCCAGCAGCTTACAGGCAGGGACTCCCGGGGAGCTGTTTTTT.